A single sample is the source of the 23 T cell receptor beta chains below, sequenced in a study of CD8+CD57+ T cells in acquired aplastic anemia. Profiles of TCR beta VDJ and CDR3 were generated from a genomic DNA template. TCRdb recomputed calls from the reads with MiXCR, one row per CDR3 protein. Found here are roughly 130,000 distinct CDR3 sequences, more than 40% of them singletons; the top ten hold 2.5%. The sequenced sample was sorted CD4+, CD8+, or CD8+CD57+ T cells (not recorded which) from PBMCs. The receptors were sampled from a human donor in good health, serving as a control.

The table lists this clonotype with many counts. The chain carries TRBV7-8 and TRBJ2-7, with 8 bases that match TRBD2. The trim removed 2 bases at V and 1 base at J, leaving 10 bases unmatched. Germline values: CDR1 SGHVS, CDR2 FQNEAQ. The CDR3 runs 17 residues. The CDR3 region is CASSLRSAGDLSYEQYF. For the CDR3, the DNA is TGTGCCAGCAGCTTACGGTCAGCGGGGGACCTTTCCTACGAGCAGTACTTC.

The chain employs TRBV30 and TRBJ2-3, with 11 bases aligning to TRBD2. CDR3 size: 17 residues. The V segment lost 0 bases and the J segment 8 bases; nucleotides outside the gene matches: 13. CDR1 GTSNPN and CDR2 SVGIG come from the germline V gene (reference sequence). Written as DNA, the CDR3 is TGTGCCTGGAGTGTAGGTGGGGCTAGCGGGGGGCGTGGTACGCAGTATTTT. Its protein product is CAWSVGGASGGRGTQYF.

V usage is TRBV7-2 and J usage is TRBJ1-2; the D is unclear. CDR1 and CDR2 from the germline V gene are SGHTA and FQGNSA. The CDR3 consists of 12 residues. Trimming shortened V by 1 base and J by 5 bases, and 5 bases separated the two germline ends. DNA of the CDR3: TGTGCCAGCAGCTTAGGTGAATATGGCTACACCTTC. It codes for CASSLGEYGYTF. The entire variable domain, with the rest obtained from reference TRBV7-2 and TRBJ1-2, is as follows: GAGVSQSPSNKVTEKGKDVELRCDPISGHTALYWYRQSLGQGLEFLIYFQGNSAPDKSGLPSDRFSAERTGGSVSTLTIQRTQQEDSAVYLCASSLGEYGYTFGSGTRLTVV.

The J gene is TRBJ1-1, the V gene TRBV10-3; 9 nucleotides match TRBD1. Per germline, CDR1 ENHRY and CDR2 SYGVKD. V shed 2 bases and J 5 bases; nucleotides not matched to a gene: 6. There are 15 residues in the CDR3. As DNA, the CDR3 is TGTGCCATCAGTGAGACACAGGGGGCTGTGACTGAAGCTTTCTTT. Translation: CAISETQGAVTEAFF.

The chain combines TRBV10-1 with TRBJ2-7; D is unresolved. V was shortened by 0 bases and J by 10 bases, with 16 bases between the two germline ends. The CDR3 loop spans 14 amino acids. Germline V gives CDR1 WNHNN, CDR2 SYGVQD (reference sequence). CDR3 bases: TGCGCCAGCAGTGAGTCGACTGGGGTTGCACCTCAGTACTTC. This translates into CASSESTGVAPQYF.

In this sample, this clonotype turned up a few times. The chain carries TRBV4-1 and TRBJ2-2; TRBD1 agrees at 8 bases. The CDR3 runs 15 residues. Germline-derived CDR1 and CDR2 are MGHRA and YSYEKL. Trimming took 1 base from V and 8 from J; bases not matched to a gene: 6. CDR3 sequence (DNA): TGCGCCAGCAGCCAAGCCCGACAGGGGAGTGGGGAGCTGTTTTTT. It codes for CASSQARQGSGELFF.

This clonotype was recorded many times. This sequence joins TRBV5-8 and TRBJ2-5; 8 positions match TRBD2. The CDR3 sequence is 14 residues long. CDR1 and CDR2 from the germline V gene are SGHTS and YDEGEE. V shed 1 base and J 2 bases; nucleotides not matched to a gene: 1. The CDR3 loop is CASSLPGGQETQYF. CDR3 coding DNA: TGTGCCAGCAGCTTGCCGGGGGGGCAAGAGACCCAGTACTTC.

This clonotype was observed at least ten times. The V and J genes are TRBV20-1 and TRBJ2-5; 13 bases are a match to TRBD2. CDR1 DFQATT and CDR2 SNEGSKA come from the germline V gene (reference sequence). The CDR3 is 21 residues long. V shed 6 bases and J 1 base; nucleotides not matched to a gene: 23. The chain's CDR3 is CSATGDPRGTSGEETQETQYF. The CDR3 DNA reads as TGCAGTGCAACAGGGGACCCCAGAGGGACTAGCGGGGAGGAAACCCAAGAGACCCAGTACTTC.

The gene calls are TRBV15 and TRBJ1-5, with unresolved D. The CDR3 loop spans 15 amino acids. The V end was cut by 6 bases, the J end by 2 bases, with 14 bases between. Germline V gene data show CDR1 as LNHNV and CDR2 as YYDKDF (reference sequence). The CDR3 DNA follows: TGTGCCACCAGTCCGACCGTAGAGGGCAATCAGCCCCAGCATTTT. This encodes CATSPTVEGNQPQHF.

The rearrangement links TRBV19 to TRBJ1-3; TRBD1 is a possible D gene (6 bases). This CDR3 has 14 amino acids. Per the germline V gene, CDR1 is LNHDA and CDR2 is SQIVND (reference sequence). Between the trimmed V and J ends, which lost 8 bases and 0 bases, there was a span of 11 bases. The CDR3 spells CASADSHSGNTIYF. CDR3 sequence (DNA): TGTGCCAGTGCGGACAGCCACTCTGGAAACACCATATATTTT. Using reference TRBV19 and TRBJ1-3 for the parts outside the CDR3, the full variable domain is DGGITQSPKYLFRKEGQNVTLSCEQNLNHDAMYWYRQDPGQGLRLIYYSQIVNDFQKGDIAEGYSVSREKKESFPLTVTSAQKNPTAFYLCASADSHSGNTIYFGEGSWLTVV.

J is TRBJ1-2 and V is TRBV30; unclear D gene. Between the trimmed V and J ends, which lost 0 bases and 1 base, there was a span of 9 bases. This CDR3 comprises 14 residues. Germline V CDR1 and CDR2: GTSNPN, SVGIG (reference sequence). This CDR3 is CAWSVTRYNYGYTF. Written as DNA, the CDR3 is TGTGCCTGGAGTGTGACACGCTATAACTATGGCTACACCTTC.

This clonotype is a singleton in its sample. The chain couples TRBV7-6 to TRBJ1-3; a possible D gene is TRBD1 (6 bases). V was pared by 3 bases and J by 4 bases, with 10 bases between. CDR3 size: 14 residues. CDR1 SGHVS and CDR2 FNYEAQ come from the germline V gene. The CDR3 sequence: CASSLTGSGNTIYF. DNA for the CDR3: TGTGCCAGCAGCTTGACAGGTTCCGGAAACACCATATATTTT.

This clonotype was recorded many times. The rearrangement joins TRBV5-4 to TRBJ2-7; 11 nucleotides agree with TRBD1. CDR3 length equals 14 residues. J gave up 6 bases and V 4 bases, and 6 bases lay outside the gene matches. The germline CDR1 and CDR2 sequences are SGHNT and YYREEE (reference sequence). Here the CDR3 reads CASSLVGTGGEQYF. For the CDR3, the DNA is TGTGCCAGCAGCCTCGTGGGGACAGGGGGCGAGCAGTACTTC.

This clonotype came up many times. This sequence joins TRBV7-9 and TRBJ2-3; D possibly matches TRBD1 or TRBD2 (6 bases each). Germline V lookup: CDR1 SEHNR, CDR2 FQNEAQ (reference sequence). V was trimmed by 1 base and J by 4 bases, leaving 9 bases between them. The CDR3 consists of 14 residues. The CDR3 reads CASSLDRDSDTQYF. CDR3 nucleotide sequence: TGTGCCAGCAGCTTAGACAGGGACTCAGATACGCAGTATTTT.

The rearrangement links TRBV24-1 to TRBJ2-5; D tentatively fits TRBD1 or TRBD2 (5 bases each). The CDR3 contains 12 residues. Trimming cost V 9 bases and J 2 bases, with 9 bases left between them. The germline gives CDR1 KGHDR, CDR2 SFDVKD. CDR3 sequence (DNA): TGTGCCACCGGGGACGGTCAAGAGACCCAGTACTTC. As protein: CATGDGQETQYF.

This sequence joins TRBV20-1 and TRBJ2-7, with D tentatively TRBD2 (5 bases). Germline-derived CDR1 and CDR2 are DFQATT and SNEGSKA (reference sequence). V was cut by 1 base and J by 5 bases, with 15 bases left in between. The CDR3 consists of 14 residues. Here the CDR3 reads CSARGMWGSDEQYF. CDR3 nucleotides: TGCAGTGCTAGAGGAATGTGGGGTAGCGACGAGCAGTACTTC.

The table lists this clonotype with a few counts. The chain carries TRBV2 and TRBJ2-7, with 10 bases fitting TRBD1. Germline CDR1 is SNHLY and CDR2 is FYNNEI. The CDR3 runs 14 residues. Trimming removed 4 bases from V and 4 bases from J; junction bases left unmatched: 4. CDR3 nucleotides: TGTGCCAGCAGTGCCGGGACAGGGGAATACGAGCAGTACTTC. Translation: CASSAGTGEYEQYF.

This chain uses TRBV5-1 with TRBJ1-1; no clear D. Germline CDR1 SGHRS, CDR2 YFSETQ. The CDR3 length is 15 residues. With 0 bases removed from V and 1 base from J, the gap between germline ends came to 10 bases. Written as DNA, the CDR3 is TGCGCCAGCAGCTTGGGTCCTGGTCAGAACACTGAAGCTTTCTTT. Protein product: CASSLGPGQNTEAFF.

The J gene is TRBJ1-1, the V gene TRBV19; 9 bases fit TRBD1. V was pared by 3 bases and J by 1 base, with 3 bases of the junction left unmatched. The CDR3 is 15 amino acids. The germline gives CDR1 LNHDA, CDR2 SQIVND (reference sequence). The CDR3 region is CASSIKDRGNTEAFF. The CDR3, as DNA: TGTGCCAGTAGTATCAAGGACAGGGGGAACACTGAAGCTTTCTTT.

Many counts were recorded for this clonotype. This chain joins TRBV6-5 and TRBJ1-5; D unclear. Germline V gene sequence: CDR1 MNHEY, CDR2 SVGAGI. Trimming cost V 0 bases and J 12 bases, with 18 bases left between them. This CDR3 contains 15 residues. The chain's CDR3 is CASSYSSSPLEHQHF. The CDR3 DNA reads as TGTGCCAGCAGTTACTCGAGTAGCCCTTTAGAGCACCAGCATTTT.

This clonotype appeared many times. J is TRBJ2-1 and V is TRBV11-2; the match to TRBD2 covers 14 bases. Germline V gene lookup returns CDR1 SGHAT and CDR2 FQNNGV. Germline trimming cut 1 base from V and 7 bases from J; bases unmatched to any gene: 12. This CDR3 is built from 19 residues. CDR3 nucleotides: TGTGCCAGCAGCTTAGTCCCTCGGACTAGCGGGGGGATTAAAAATGAGCAGTTCTTC. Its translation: CASSLVPRTSGGIKNEQFF.

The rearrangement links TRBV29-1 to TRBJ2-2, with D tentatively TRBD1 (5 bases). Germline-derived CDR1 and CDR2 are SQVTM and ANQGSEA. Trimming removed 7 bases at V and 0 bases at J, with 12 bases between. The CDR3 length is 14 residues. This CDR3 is CSARQIANTGELFF. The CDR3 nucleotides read TGCAGCGCCAGACAGATCGCGAACACCGGGGAGCTGTTTTTT.

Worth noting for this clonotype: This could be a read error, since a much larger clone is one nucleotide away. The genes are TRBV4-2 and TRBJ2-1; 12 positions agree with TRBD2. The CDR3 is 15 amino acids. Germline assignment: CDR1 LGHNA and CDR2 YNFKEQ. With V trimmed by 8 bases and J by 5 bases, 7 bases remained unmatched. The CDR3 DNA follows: TGTGCCAGCGGGCTTACTAGCGGGGGGCACAATGAGCAGTTCTTC. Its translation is CASGLTSGGHNEQFF.